These T cell receptor beta chains were read from a single sample in a study of cytomegalovirus exposure and HLA in healthy donors. Profiled with immunoSEQ multiplex PCR; TCRdb holds only in-frame clones, not every one. This table has more than 150,000 clones, approximately 84% appearing once. The source material was PBMCs. These receptors all stem from a woman younger than 30 in good health and CMV-seronegative. CDR3s include the opening cysteine and the closing phenylalanine or tryptophan. Fields, in order: J gene, D gene, V gene, clone size, CDR3 DNA, CDR3 protein. The D gene is left open where the match is weak. The size entry is marked missing in some rows and otherwise reads once, few, many or a size class.

TRBJ2-1	TRBD2	TRBV4-1	once	TGCGCCAGCACCTCGGGACTAGCGGGATTGGGTGAGCAGTTCTTC	CASTSGLAGLGEQFF
TRBJ2-6	TRBD1	TRBV2	NA	TGTGCCAGCAGGCCCTGGACAGGGGGTCGAACTGGGGCCAACGTCCTGACTTTC	CASRPWTGGRTGANVLTF
TRBJ2-2	NA	TRBV9	NA	TGTGCCAGCAGCGTAGACAGGGCGGGCACCGGGGAGCTGTTTTTT	CASSVDRAGTGELFF
TRBJ1-4	NA	TRBV6-5	NA	NA	CASSYFGPGEKLFF
TRBJ2-2	NA	TRBV4-2	NA	TGTGCCAGCAGCCAAGGGGGAGGCGGGGAGCTGTTTTTT	CASSQGGGGELFF
TRBJ2-1	TRBD1	TRBV6-5	NA	TGTGCCAGCAGTTACGGGACAGGGAATCCCTACAATGAGCAGTTCTTC	CASSYGTGNPYNEQFF
TRBJ2-1	NA	TRBV7-2	NA	TGTGCCAGCAGCCCCGGCGCGGAGCTACTCAATGAGCAGTTCTTC	CASSPGAELLNEQFF
TRBJ1-4	TRBD1	TRBV9	NA	TGTGCCAGCAGCGTAGGTGGGACAGGGAATGAAAAACTGTTTTTT	CASSVGGTGNEKLFF
TRBJ1-2	NA	TRBV29-1	NA	TGCAGCGGGGGGGGAGGTTCGGGCTACACCTTC	CSGGGGSGYTF
TRBJ1-1	NA	TRBV5-1	NA	TGCGCCAGCAGCTTGCGGAGGGGTGAAGCTTTCTTT	CASSLRRGEAFF
TRBJ2-4	TRBD1	TRBV13	NA	TGTGCCAGCAGCCCGAGACAGGGTGGTGGCATTCAGTACTTC	CASSPRQGGGIQYF
TRBJ2-1	TRBD2	TRBV27	NA	TGTGCCAGCAGTTTGTCGGCTAGCGGGATGAGGAATGAGCAGTTCTTC	CASSLSASGMRNEQFF
TRBJ1-4	TRBD1	TRBV30	NA	TGTGCCTGGAGACAGGGGATCTCGGATAATGAAAAACTGTTTTTT	CAWRQGISDNEKLFF
TRBJ2-1	TRBD2	TRBV7-2	NA	TGTGCCAGCAGCCCCCCGGGCGGGGGTTACAATGAGCAGTTCTTC	CASSPPGGGYNEQFF
TRBJ1-5	NA	TRBV27	NA	TGTGCCAGCAGACCGGACTATAGCAATCAGCCCCAGCATTTT	CASRPDYSNQPQHF
TRBJ1-4	NA	TRBV6-5	NA	TGTGCCAGCAGCCGACGTCCGGGGGAAAAACTGTTTTTT	CASSRRPGEKLFF
TRBJ2-2	TRBD2	TRBV4-1	once	TGCGCCAGCAGCCAAGATCGCGCGGGGGGGCATAGGGAGCTGTTTTTT	CASSQDRAGGHRELFF
TRBJ1-5	NA	TRBV19	few	TGTGCCAGTAGTAAAACAGGGTATAGCAATCAGCCCCAGCATTTT	CASSKTGYSNQPQHF